This paragraph reports one TCR beta chain. What it recognizes is unknown. These data come from a study of cytomegalovirus exposure and HLA in healthy donors. Whole-study context: Within an early data release were tens of millions of unique TCRs drawn from HLA-typed donors. Study-level findings and limits: Presence/absence analysis assumed near-uniform sequencing depth across donors. For most TCR beta V segments, an earlier analysis put the productive rate at about 87% or about 30% of the time. Relative to the roughly 700-donor mean, N-insertions were reportedly fewer in an Asian-associated ancestry cluster in a later analysis.

Per the germline V gene, CDR1 is MNHEY and CDR2 is SMNVEV (reference sequence). This CDR3 spans 17 amino acids. V lost 5 bases and J lost 2; bases outside the gene matches: 12. PCR was performed using 60 Vbeta and 13 Jbeta primers. Sequenced by immunoSEQ multiplex PCR; TCRdb stores in-frame clones only, minus some. Here the sample spans 90,000 to 100,000 clones, roughly 76% being singletons. Sequencing used PBMCs. The clonotype comes from a man aged 40-49 years in good health and CMV-seronegative. The chain joins TRBV27 to TRBJ1-2, with 9 positions matching TRBD1. CDR3 region: CASSPGQGVWANYGYTF. In DNA, the CDR3 is TGTGCCAGCAGTCCGGGACAGGGAGTTTGGGCCAACTATGGCTACACCTTC.